Listed below are T cell receptor beta chains from one sample, sequenced in a study of blood T cell repertoires in COVID-19. Only in-frame clones appear in the TCRdb table, and some are missing; sequencing was by immunoSEQ multiplex PCR. The sample has fewer than 150,000 clones, approximately 84% seen once. Sequencing used peripheral blood. These receptors came from a human donor in a cohort sampled during active COVID-19. The CDR3 runs from the conserved cysteine through the conserved F or W. Each record gives: clone size, V gene, D gene, CDR3 length, J gene, CDR3 protein, CDR3 DNA. The D gene is left open where the match is weak. Size is stated for part of the rows, as once, few or many counts, or as a class when the clone is expanded.

>-|TRBV19|TRBD2|17|TRBJ2-7
CASSRGTSGMSSYEQYF
TGTGCCAGTAGCCGTGGGACTAGCGGGATGAGCTCCTACGAGCAGTACTTC
>-|TRBV7-8|-|15|TRBJ1-5
CASSLRGGENQPQHF
TGTGCCAGCAGCTTACGGGGAGGGGAAAATCAGCCCCAGCATTTT
>-|TRBV5-1|-|12|TRBJ1-1
CASSSGTTEAFF
TGCGCCAGCTCCTCCGGGACAACTGAAGCTTTCTTT
>many|TRBV12-5|TRBD1|16|TRBJ2-2
CASGLPGQGLAGELFF
TGTGCTAGTGGTTTGCCGGGACAGGGATTGGCCGGGGAGCTGTTTTTT
>-|TRBV5-1|TRBD2|14|TRBJ2-3
CASTLRGGADTQYF
TGCGCCAGCACCCTCCGGGGGGGGGCGGATACGCAGTATTTT
>once|TRBV4-2|-|16|TRBJ1-1
CASSQDLGEGNTEAFF
TGTGCCAGCAGCCAAGATCTCGGGGAAGGAAACACTGAAGCTTTCTTT
>once|TRBV14|-|15|TRBJ1-2
CASSQSRGAVTGYTF
TGTGCCAGCAGCCAATCGCGGGGCGCGGTCACTGGCTACACCTTC
>-|TRBV7-9|-|16|TRBJ1-6
CASSATPGQSNSPLHF
TGTGCCAGCAGCGCGACTCCAGGACAGAGTAATTCACCCCTCCACTTT
>-|TRBV6-5|TRBD1|15|TRBJ1-3
CASRGQGHSGNTIYF
TGTGCCAGCAGAGGACAGGGCCACTCTGGAAACACCATATATTTT
>-|TRBV5-4|TRBD2|16|TRBJ2-3
CASSLGSGALTDTQYF
TGTGCCAGCAGCTTGGGTAGCGGGGCGCTCACAGATACGCAGTATTTT
>-|TRBV5-6|-|15|TRBJ1-5
CASSRRRDANQPQHF
TGTGCCAGCAGCCGGCGGAGGGATGCCAATCAGCCCCAGCATTTT
>-|TRBV6-6|TRBD2|13|TRBJ2-7
CASSYGREAEQYF
TGTGCCAGCAGCTACGGGCGGGAGGCCGAGCAGTACTTC
>-|TRBV4-2|-|17|TRBJ2-2
CASSPREDYVSTGELFF
TGTGCCAGCAGTCCCCGCGAGGACTATGTGTCCACCGGGGAGCTGTTTTTT
>-|TRBV5-1|-|17|TRBJ2-6
CASSSGQTQSGANVLTF
TGCGCCAGCAGCTCCGGACAGACACAATCTGGGGCCAACGTCCTGACTTTC
>-|TRBV6-1|-|15|TRBJ2-2
CASSEFSQGTGELFF
TGTGCCAGCAGTGAATTCAGTCAGGGCACCGGGGAGCTGTTTTTT
>once|TRBV7-9|TRBD1|17|TRBJ1-2
CASSLPDRAHPNYGYTF
TGTGCCAGCAGCCTACCGGACAGGGCCCACCCTAACTATGGCTACACCTTC
>-|TRBV18|TRBD1|15|TRBJ2-7
CASSPRTGTSYEQYF
TGTGCCAGCTCCCCACGGACAGGGACATCCTACGAGCAGTACTTC
>-|TRBV19|TRBD1|14|TRBJ2-5
CASSQNRGTETQYF
TGTGCCAGTAGTCAAAACAGGGGGACGGAGACCCAGTACTTC
>few|TRBV7-9|TRBD1|14|TRBJ1-1
CASRSTGVGTEAFF
TGTGCCAGCAGATCCACAGGGGTAGGGACTGAAGCTTTCTTT
>-|TRBV5-1|TRBD2|16|TRBJ2-7
CASSPDPGLGMREQYF
TGCGCCAGCAGCCCAGACCCGGGACTAGGGATGAGGGAGCAGTACTTC
>-|TRBV11-2|-|15|TRBJ1-2
CASSLEAGVYSGYTF
TGTGCCAGCAGCTTAGAAGCAGGGGTGTACTCTGGCTACACCTTC
>-|TRBV30|TRBD2|16|TRBJ2-1
CAWSLTLAGGHNEQFF
TGTGCCTGGAGTTTAACACTAGCGGGGGGCCACAATGAGCAGTTCTTC
>-|TRBV29-1|TRBD2|13|TRBJ2-3
CSVEASLAGSVYF
TGCAGCGTTGAAGCCTCACTAGCGGGGTCGGTGTATTTT
>-|TRBV12-3/TRBV12-4|TRBD1|13|TRBJ2-7
CASSRDREYEQYF
TGTGCCAGCAGCCGGGACAGGGAATACGAGCAGTACTTC
>-|TRBV7-9|-|13|TRBJ2-7
CASSLDGGLEQYF
TGTGCCAGCAGCTTAGACGGGGGTTTGGAGCAGTACTTC
>-|TRBV7-7|-|13|TRBJ2-5
CASSSAPRETQYF
TGTGCCAGCAGCTCCGCCCCCAGAGAGACCCAGTACTTC
>-|TRBV5-1|-|14|TRBJ2-1
CASSAAQGGSEQFF
TGCGCCAGCAGCGCGGCACAGGGGGGGAGTGAGCAGTTCTTC
>-|TRBV7-2|TRBD1|19|TRBJ1-1
CASSLDYPRGQLGVRKAFF
TGTGCCAGCAGCTTAGATTATCCAAGGGGGCAACTTGGGGTACGGAAAGCTTTCTTT
>-|TRBV6-5|TRBD2|15|TRBJ2-7
CASRLAGAPIHEQYF
TGTGCCAGCCGACTAGCGGGGGCCCCGATCCACGAGCAGTACTTC
>-|TRBV7-9|TRBD1|16|TRBJ1-3
CASARPETGSGNTIYF
TGTGCCAGCGCCCGACCCGAGACAGGGAGTGGAAACACCATATATTTT
>-|TRBV27|-|14|TRBJ1-5
CASSITRSNQPQHF
TGTGCCAGCAGTATAACACGTAGCAATCAGCCCCAGCATTTT
>-|TRBV29-1|TRBD1|13|TRBJ2-5
CSVEGDRRETQYF
TGCAGCGTGGAAGGGGACAGGAGGGAGACCCAGTACTTC
>-|TRBV3-1/TRBV3-2|TRBD1|14|TRBJ1-2
CASSPDRGDYGYTF
TGTGCCAGCAGCCCGGACAGGGGCGACTATGGCTACACCTTC
>-|TRBV7-8|TRBD2|19|TRBJ2-7
CASSLAWASGGVQDYEQYF
TGTGCCAGCAGCTTAGCGTGGGCTAGCGGGGGGGTTCAGGACTACGAGCAGTACTTC
>-|TRBV13|TRBD1|16|TRBJ2-7
CASSTVRTGGSYEQYF
TGTGCCAGCAGCACCGTTAGGACAGGGGGGTCCTACGAGCAGTACTTC
>-|TRBV7-9|-|15|TRBJ2-3
CASSQLQSSTDTQYF
TGTGCCAGCAGCCAGCTACAGTCTAGCACAGATACGCAGTATTTT
>-|TRBV30|TRBD2|18|TRBJ2-1
CAWSVRVGLAGGYNEQFF
TGTGCCTGGAGTGTACGGGTGGGACTAGCGGGGGGTTACAATGAGCAGTTCTTC
>-|TRBV27|TRBD1|14|TRBJ1-1
CASSSDRVNTEAFF
TGTGCCAGCAGTTCTGACAGGGTTAACACTGAAGCTTTCTTT
>-|TRBV5-1|-|15|TRBJ2-3
CASSFPGANTDTQYF
TGCGCCAGCAGCTTCCCAGGGGCGAACACAGATACGCAGTATTTT
>-|TRBV12-3/TRBV12-4|-|13|TRBJ1-6
CASGRTDNSPLHF
TGTGCCAGCGGAAGGACAGATAATTCACCCCTCCACTTT
>-|TRBV7-5|-|14|TRBJ1-5
CARRLDRVGQPQHF
TGTGCCAGAAGATTGGACAGGGTAGGCCAGCCCCAGCATTTT
>-|TRBV4-2|-|14|TRBJ1-4
CASSQGFRDEKLFF
TGTGCCAGCAGCCAAGGTTTCAGGGATGAAAAACTGTTTTTT
>-|TRBV18|TRBD2|14|TRBJ2-1
CASSPRRGEIEQFF
TGTGCCAGCTCACCACGGCGGGGGGAGATTGAGCAGTTCTTC
>-|TRBV27|-|14|TRBJ2-7
CASSLNRGSYEQYF
TGTGCCAGCAGTTTAAACAGAGGGAGCTACGAGCAGTACTTC